This T cell receptor beta chain stems from a study of a mutant IDH1 vaccine in newly diagnosed glioma. Overall study: Patients were started on vaccination 4-6 weeks after radiotherapy alone, or with temozolomide cycles. Most had both radiotherapy and temozolomide beforehand; others had only one.

This CDR3 is 13 amino acids long. With regard to this clone: Its target is not known.

Specified time point: week 5, during vaccination. The investigators gave 300 ug of mutant IDH1 20-mer peptide in each vaccine dose, together with topical imiquimod. Data came from immunoSEQ multiplex PCR; TCRdb stores just in-frame clones and leaves some out. The sample consists of 30,000 to 40,000 clones, approximately 53% of them appearing once. The material sequenced was PBMCs, taken from a glioma patient whose treatment included an IDH1 peptide vaccine. The receptor was isolated from a young woman with glioma. The chain is built from TRBV21-1 and TRBJ2-7; the tabulated D call, TRBD1, remains unverified against the DNA. TRBV21-1 is designated a pseudogene. This chain's CDR3 is CASSKEVGHEQYF. The CDR3 region has the DNA TGTGCCAGCAGCAAAGAGGTGGGCCACGAGCAGTACTTC.